This T cell receptor (beta chain) was captured in a study of blood T cell repertoires in COVID-19. Exposed study participants had met a COVID-19 case within 2 weeks before entry. Only in-frame clones appear in the TCRdb table, and some are missing; sequencing was by immunoSEQ multiplex PCR. The sample lists 230,000 or so clones; roughly 81% were seen once. Germline V gene sequence: CDR1 SGHVS, CDR2 FQNEAQ. Losses at the gene ends were 5 bases for V and 12 bases for J; bases not matched to a gene: 12. CDR3 length: 14 residues. The source is a woman in her fifties or sixties who had been exposed to COVID-19. The rearrangement uses TRBV7-8 and TRBJ1-4, with 7 bases that match TRBD1. Sequenced material: PBMCs or T cells enriched from blood (not recorded which). The CDR3 nucleotides are TGTGCCAGCAGCCAACTCGAGGGGGCTGGGGAACTGTTTTTT. It translates to CASSQLEGAGELFF.